Below, 16 T cell receptor beta chains from the same sample are listed, as sequenced in a study of blood T cell repertoires in COVID-19. The data were produced by immunoSEQ multiplex PCR, yet TCRdb's version contains in-frame clones alone and is incomplete. The sample consists of some 96,000 clones, roughly 87% of them appearing once. The sample comprised peripheral blood. The receptor source for this set is a man aged 30 to 45 in a cohort sampled during active COVID-19.

This rearrangement joins TRBV30 to TRBJ2-1; 8 bases fit TRBD1. CDR1 is GTSNPN and CDR2 is SVGIG in the germline V gene (reference sequence). There are 13 residues in the CDR3. J was trimmed by 7 bases and V by 6 bases; bases with no gene match: 8. CDR3 nucleotides: TGTGCCTGTGTACGGCAGGGGGCAAATGAGCAGTTCTTC. This sequence encodes CACVRQGANEQFF.

CDR3 DNA sequence: TGTGCCAGTAGTACGTACCGGGACAGGCATCCCCATGAGCAGTTCTTC. Its protein product is CASSTYRDRHPHEQFF. The chain links TRBV19 to TRBJ2-1, with 8 positions matching TRBD1. Germline CDR1 and CDR2: LNHDA and SQIVND (reference sequence). Germline trimming cut 4 bases from V and 8 bases from J; bases unmatched to any gene: 13. This CDR3 spans 16 amino acids.

The sample holds one count of this clone. The gene calls are TRBV2 and TRBJ2-2; D unresolved. Trimming shortened V by 6 bases and J by 0 bases, and 5 bases separated the two germline ends. Germline CDR1 and CDR2: SNHLY and FYNNEI. CDR3 length: 13 residues. The CDR3 nucleotides read TGTGCCAGCAGCCTTACGAACACCGGGGAGCTGTTTTTT. Translated: CASSLTNTGELFF. Combining the CDR3 with reference TRBV2 and TRBJ2-2 gives the whole variable domain EPEVTQTPSHQVTQMGQEVILRCVPISNHLYFYWYRQILGQKVEFLVSFYNNEISEKSEIFDDQFSVERPDGSNFTLKIRSTKLEDSAMYFCASSLTNTGELFFGEGSRLTVL.

The genes are TRBV5-1 and TRBJ2-2; weak D call: TRBD2 (5 bases). V was clipped by 0 bases and J by 4 bases, with 10 bases between them. The CDR3 contains 15 residues. Germline CDR1 and CDR2: SGHRS and YFSETQ. The DNA for the CDR3 is TGCGCCAGCAGCTTGGAATCAGGAGGCACCGGGGAGCTGTTTTTT. It translates to CASSLESGGTGELFF.

This clone turned up a few times. The chain links TRBV23-1 to TRBJ1-6; perhaps TRBD1 as D (5 bases). TRBV23-1 carries the ORF label, with uncertain function. The CDR3 totals 16 residues. V lost 1 base, J lost 7 bases, and 14 bases lay in between. CDR3 region: CASSQWAGKPNSPLHF. The CDR3 DNA reads TGCGCCAGCAGTCAATGGGCAGGGAAGCCCAATTCACCCCTCCACTTT.

The V call is TRBV7-2, the J call TRBJ2-1; 14 nucleotides align to TRBD2. CDR3 length equals 19 residues. Germline CDR1 is SGHTA and CDR2 is FQGNSA. The V gene end was trimmed by 0 bases and the J gene end by 0 bases; junction bases not matched to a gene: 4. The CDR3 nucleotides are TGTGCCAGCAGCTTAGCCTTAGGGACTAGCGGGAGCTCCTACAATGAGCAGTTCTTC. Its translation is CASSLALGTSGSSYNEQFF.

This chain uses TRBV10-3 with TRBJ2-3; 8 nucleotides agree with TRBD1. Germline V CDR1 and CDR2: ENHRY, SYGVKD. Unmatched junction bases numbered 12, after V lost 8 bases and J lost 2 bases. There are 16 residues in the CDR3. The CDR3 nucleotides read TGTGCCATCTTATTAAATGGTCAGGGGGCCACAGATACGCAGTATTTT. Residues: CAILLNGQGATDTQYF.

This chain links TRBV7-2 with TRBJ2-7; D might be TRBD1 (6 bases). The V end lost 5 bases, the J end lost 2 bases, and 13 bases lay between the germline ends. The CDR3 spans 14 residues. Germline V lookup: CDR1 SGHTA, CDR2 FQGNSA. This CDR3 is CASSPRTDPYEQYF. CDR3 coding DNA: TGTGCCAGCAGCCCCCGGACAGACCCCTACGAGCAGTACTTC.

J is TRBJ1-2 and V is TRBV15, with D hard to call. With 0 bases removed from V and 4 bases from J, the gap between germline ends came to 12 bases. The CDR3 is 15 amino acids. Germline V gene sequence: CDR1 LNHNV, CDR2 YYDKDF (reference sequence). The CDR3 DNA is TGTGCCACCAGCAGAGATGCTTGGGCGAGCTATGGCTACACCTTC. Protein: CATSRDAWASYGYTF.

This clone occurred once. The V gene is TRBV5-1, the J gene TRBJ1-1, with 8 bases fitting TRBD1. Germline V lookup: CDR1 SGHRS, CDR2 YFSETQ. The CDR3 extends over 16 amino acids. With 1 base clipped from V and 4 bases from J, the junction kept 9 bases outside the gene matches. The CDR3 protein is CASSLNRGQGTTEAFF. CDR3 coding DNA: TGCGCCAGCAGCTTGAATCGCGGACAGGGTACCACTGAAGCTTTCTTT.

In this sample, this clone turned up once. CDR3 loop: CASSQGQIQQGYEQFF. The CDR3 DNA follows: TGCGCCAGCAGCCAAGGTCAAATACAACAGGGGTATGAGCAGTTCTTC. The rearrangement links TRBV4-1 to TRBJ2-1; 7 bases match TRBD1. The germline CDR1 and CDR2 sequences are MGHRA and YSYEKL. This CDR3 has 16 amino acids. V was pared by 1 base and J by 8 bases, with 11 bases of the junction left unmatched.

As regards this clone: Different DNA sequences within this sample yield the same CDR3. The V gene is TRBV29-1, the J gene TRBJ1-2; the D gene is possibly TRBD1 (5 bases). Between the trimmed V and J ends, which lost 4 bases and 2 bases, there was a span of 5 bases. CDR3 length: 11 residues. In germline, CDR1 is SQVTM, CDR2 ANQGSEA. The CDR3 DNA reads TGCAGCGTTGGACAGAACTATGGCTACACCTTC. Protein product: CSVGQNYGYTF. The whole variable domain, filled in from reference TRBV29-1 and TRBJ1-2, reads SAVISQKPSRDICQRGTSLTIQCQVDSQVTMMFWYRQQPGQSLTLIATANQGSEATYESGFVIDKFPISRPNLTFSTLTVSNMSPEDSSIYLCSVGQNYGYTFGSGTRLTVV.

This clone was observed a few times. The chain is built from TRBV11-3 and TRBJ1-1, with a tentative D call TRBD1 (5 bases). V was cut by 2 bases and J by 6 bases, with 10 bases left in between. Germline-derived CDR1 and CDR2 are SGHNT and YENEEA. This CDR3 has 13 amino acids. CDR3 coding DNA: TGTGCCAGCAGCTTATTATGGGGGGCTGAAGCTTTCTTT. Translation gives CASSLLWGAEAFF.

The chain has TRBV5-4 and TRBJ2-7; D uncertain. Germline V gives CDR1 SGHNT, CDR2 YYREEE (reference sequence). V lost 5 bases and J lost 1, with 10 bases in between. The CDR3 totals 13 residues. Here the CDR3 DNA reads TGTGCCAGCAGAGTTCATACTTCCTACGAGCAGTACTTC. It translates to CASRVHTSYEQYF.

This clone was seen only a few times. V gene TRBV11-2 combines with J gene TRBJ1-3; D remains ambiguous. The length of the CDR3 is 15 residues. Per the germline V gene, CDR1 is SGHAT and CDR2 is FQNNGV. Trimming took off 4 bases at V and 0 bases at J, with 10 bases between the two ends. The CDR3 coding sequence is TGTGCCAGCAGCTCGGGAGGGAGCTCTGGAAACACCATATATTTT. The encoded protein is CASSSGGSSGNTIYF.

The V call is TRBV9, the J call TRBJ2-1; no definite D call. Germline-derived CDR1 and CDR2 are SGDLS and YYNGEE. Trimming removed 3 bases at V and 0 bases at J, with 10 bases between. This CDR3 comprises 15 residues. The chain's CDR3 is CASSAVMSSYNEQFF. DNA of the CDR3: TGTGCCAGCAGCGCCGTTATGAGCTCCTACAATGAGCAGTTCTTC.